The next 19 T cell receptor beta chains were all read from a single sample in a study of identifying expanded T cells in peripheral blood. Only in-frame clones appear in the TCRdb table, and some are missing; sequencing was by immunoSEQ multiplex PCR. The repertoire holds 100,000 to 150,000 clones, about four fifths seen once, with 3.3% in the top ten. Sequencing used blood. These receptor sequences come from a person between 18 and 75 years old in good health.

Here the CDR3 reads CASSAGSGNTIYF. The CDR3 bases are TGTGCCAGCAGCGCAGGGTCTGGAAACACCATATATTTT. The rearrangement joins TRBV11-3 to TRBJ1-3; D perhaps matches TRBD1 (5 bases). The CDR3 loop spans 13 amino acids. Germline CDR1 is SGHNT and CDR2 is YENEEA. Trimming pared 5 bases from V and 1 base from J, leaving 6 bases between.

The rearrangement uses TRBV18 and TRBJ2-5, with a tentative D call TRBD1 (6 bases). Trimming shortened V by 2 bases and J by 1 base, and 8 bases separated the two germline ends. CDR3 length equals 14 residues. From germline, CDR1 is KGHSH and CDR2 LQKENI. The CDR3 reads CASSPTGSQETQYF. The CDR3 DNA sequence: TGTGCCAGCTCACCAACAGGGTCCCAAGAGACCCAGTACTTC. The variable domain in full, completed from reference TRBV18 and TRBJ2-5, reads NAGVMQNPRHLVRRRGQEARLRCSPMKGHSHVYWYRQLPEEGLKFMVYLQKENIIDESGMPKERFSAEFPKEGPSILRIQQVVRGDSAAYFCASSPTGSQETQYFGPGTRLLVL.

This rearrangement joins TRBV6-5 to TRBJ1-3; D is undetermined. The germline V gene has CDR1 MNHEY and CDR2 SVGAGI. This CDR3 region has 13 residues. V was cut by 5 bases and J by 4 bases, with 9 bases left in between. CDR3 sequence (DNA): TGTGCCAGCAGTGCGGGCGGAGGAAACACCATATATTTT. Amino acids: CASSAGGGNTIYF.

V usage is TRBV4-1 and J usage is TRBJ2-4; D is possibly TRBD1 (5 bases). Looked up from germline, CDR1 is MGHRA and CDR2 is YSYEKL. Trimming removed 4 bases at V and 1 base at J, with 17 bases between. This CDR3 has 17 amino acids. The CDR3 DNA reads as TGCGCCAGCAGCCGTACAGGCCATAAGGGTGCCAAAAACATTCAGTACTTC. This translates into CASSRTGHKGAKNIQYF.

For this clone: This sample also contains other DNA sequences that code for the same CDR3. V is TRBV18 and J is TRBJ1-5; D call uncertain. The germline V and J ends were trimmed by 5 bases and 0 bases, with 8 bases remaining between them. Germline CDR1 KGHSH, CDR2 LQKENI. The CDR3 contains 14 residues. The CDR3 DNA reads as TGTGCCAGCTCATCTCGGGATAGCAATCAGCCCCAGCATTTT. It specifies CASSSRDSNQPQHF.

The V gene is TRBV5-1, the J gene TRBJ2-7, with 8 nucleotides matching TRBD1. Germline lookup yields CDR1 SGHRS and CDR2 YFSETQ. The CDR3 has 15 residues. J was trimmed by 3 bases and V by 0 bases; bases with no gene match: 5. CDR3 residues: CASSLVDRGLYEQYF. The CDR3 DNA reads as TGCGCCAGCAGCTTGGTTGACAGGGGACTCTACGAGCAGTACTTC.

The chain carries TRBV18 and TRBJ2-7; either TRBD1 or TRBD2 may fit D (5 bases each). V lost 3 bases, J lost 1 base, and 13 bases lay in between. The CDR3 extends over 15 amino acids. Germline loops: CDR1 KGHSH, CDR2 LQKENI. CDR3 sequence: CASSPDSGRSYEQYF. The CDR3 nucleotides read TGTGCCAGCTCACCCGACAGCGGACGTTCCTACGAGCAGTACTTC.

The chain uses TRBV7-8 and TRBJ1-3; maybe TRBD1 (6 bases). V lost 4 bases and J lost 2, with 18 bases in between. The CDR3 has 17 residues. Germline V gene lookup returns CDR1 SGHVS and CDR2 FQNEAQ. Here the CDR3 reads CASSYTESWGPGNTIYF. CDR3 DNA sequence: TGTGCCAGCAGCTACACCGAATCATGGGGGCCTGGAAACACCATATATTTT.

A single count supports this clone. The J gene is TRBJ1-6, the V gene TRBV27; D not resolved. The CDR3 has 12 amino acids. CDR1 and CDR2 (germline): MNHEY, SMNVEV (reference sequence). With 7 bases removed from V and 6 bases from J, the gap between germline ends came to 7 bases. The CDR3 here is CASTRSNSPLHF. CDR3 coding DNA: TGTGCCAGCACCCGGTCTAATTCACCCCTCCACTTT.

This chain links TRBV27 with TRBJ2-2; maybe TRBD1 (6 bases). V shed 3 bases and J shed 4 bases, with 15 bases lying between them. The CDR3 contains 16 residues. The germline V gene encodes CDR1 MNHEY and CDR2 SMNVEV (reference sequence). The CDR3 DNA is TGTGCCAGCAGTTTTCAGGGGCGTTTAGGCACCGGGGAGCTGTTTTTT. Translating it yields CASSFQGRLGTGELFF.

Here the CDR3 reads CASKGSTNTEAFF. The CDR3 DNA follows: TGCGCCAGCAAGGGCAGTACGAACACTGAAGCTTTCTTT. This chain connects TRBV10-2 to TRBJ1-1, with D uncertain. The germline gives CDR1 WSHSY, CDR2 SAAADI. This CDR3 is built from 13 residues. Trimming pared 7 bases from V and 1 base from J, leaving 10 bases between.

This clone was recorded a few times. The CDR3, as DNA: TGTGCCAGCAGTCTAAGACGAGGAGAGCCCCAGCATTTT. Translated, it gives CASSLRRGEPQHF. The V call is TRBV27, the J call TRBJ1-5; no reliable D call. Germline CDR1 MNHEY, CDR2 SMNVEV (reference sequence). V was clipped by 5 bases and J by 8 bases, with 13 bases between them. The CDR3 length is 13 residues.

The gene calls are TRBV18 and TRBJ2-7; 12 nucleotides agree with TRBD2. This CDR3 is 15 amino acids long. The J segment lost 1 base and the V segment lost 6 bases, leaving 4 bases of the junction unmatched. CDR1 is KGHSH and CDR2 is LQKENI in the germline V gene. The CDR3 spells CASSRGLAGSYEQYF. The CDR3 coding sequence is TGTGCCAGCTCGCGGGGACTAGCGGGTTCCTACGAGCAGTACTTC.

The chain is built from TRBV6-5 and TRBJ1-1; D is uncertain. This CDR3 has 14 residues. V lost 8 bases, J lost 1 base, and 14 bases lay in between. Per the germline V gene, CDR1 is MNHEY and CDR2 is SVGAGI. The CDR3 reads CASRSPSENTEAFF. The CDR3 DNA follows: TGTGCCAGCCGGAGTCCATCGGAGAACACTGAAGCTTTCTTT.

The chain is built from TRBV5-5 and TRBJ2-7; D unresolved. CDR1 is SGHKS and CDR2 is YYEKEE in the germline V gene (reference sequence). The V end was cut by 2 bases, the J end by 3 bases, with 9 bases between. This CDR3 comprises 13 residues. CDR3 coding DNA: TGTGCCAGCAGCTTTTCCGAGTACTACGAGCAGTACTTC. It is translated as CASSFSEYYEQYF.

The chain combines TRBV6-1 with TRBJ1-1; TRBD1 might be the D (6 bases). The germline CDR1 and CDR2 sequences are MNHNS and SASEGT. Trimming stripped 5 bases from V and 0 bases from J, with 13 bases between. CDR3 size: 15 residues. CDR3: CASSQQGRLNTEAFF. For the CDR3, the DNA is TGTGCCAGCAGTCAACAGGGCCGGCTGAACACTGAAGCTTTCTTT.

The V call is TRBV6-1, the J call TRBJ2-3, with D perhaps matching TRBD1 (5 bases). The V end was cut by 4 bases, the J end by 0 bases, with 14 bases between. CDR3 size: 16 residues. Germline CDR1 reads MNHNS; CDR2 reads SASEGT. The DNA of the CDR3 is TGTGCCAGCAGTGTAAGGGGCTCGTCTAGCACAGATACGCAGTATTTT. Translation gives CASSVRGSSSTDTQYF.

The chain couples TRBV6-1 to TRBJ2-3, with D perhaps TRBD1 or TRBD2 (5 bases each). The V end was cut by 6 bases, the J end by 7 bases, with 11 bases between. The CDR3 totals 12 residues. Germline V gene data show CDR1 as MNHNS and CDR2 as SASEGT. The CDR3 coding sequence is TGTGCCAGCAGCCCGGGGCCGTATACGCAGTATTTT. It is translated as CASSPGPYTQYF.

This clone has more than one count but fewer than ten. The CDR3 region is CASSYGSTNNQPQHF. The CDR3, as DNA: TGTGCCAGCAGTTATGGGAGTACGAACAATCAGCCCCAGCATTTT. The chain carries TRBV6-6 and TRBJ1-5; D is ambiguous. With 3 bases removed from V and 3 bases from J, the gap between germline ends came to 12 bases. This CDR3 is built from 15 residues. The germline V gene encodes CDR1 MNHNY and CDR2 SVGAGI (reference sequence).